A single sample gave rise to the 30 T cell receptor beta chains below, sequenced in a study of OX40 agonist ivuxolimab in advanced cancers. Sequencing used immunoSEQ multiplex PCR; TCRdb keeps in-frame clones, though not all of them. The repertoire holds about 140,000 clones, 90% seen once, with 1.1% in the top ten. The sequences come from CD4+ or CD8+ T cells sorted from blood, collected in a trial of the OX40 agonist ivuxolimab. These receptors originate from an adult with an advanced solid tumor such as melanoma, head and neck, liver or kidney cancer.

The V call is TRBV7-6, the J call TRBJ1-1; D is ambiguous. V lost 2 bases to trimming and J lost 0 bases, with 13 bases between them. Germline V CDR1 and CDR2: SGHVS, FNYEAQ. The CDR3 consists of 16 residues. The CDR3 coding sequence is TGTGCCAGCAGCTTAAATCGGGAGAGCATGAACACTGAAGCTTTCTTT. Translation gives CASSLNRESMNTEAFF.

V and J are TRBV19 and TRBJ2-7, with TRBD1 matching over 9 bases. J was trimmed by 5 bases and V by 5 bases; bases with no gene match: 7. The germline CDR1 and CDR2 sequences are LNHDA and SQIVND (reference sequence). CDR3 length: 14 amino acids. The DNA of the CDR3 is TGTGCCAGTAGTCCCGGGACAGGGTACGACGAGCAGTACTTC. It translates to CASSPGTGYDEQYF.

The chain uses TRBV18 and TRBJ2-7, with 10 positions matching TRBD2. J gave up 4 bases and V 5 bases, and 5 bases lay outside the gene matches. CDR3 length: 14 residues. CDR1 KGHSH and CDR2 LQKENI come from the germline V gene. CDR3 DNA sequence: TGTGCCAGCTCAGCCGGGACTAGCGAGTACGAGCAGTACTTC. Translating gives CASSAGTSEYEQYF.

This sequence joins TRBV28 and TRBJ2-7; TRBD2 aligns across 7 bases. CDR3 length equals 15 residues. The germline V gene encodes CDR1 MDHEN and CDR2 SYDVKM. V was clipped by 9 bases and J by 5 bases; unmatched bases: 16. The CDR3 nucleotides read TGTGCCAGTATGGTGGGGGGGGGAGGTTTCCACGAGCAGTACTTC. This translates into CASMVGGGGFHEQYF. Combining the CDR3 with reference TRBV28 and TRBJ2-7 gives the whole variable domain DVKVTQSSRYLVKRTGEKVFLECVQDMDHENMFWYRQDPGLGLRLIYFSYDVKMKEKGDIPEGYSVSREKKERFSLILESASTNQTSMYLCASMVGGGGFHEQYFGPGTRLTVT.

The V and J genes are TRBV5-1 and TRBJ1-2; 7 positions match TRBD1. V lost 5 bases to trimming and J lost 4 bases; unmatched junction nucleotides: 8. The CDR3 runs 14 residues. Germline V gene data show CDR1 as SGHRS and CDR2 as YFSETQ. The CDR3 here is CASSPDRDGYGYTF. As DNA, the CDR3 is TGCGCCAGCAGTCCCGACAGGGATGGCTATGGCTACACCTTC.

The chain links TRBV10-3 to TRBJ2-2, with unresolved D. The CDR3 length is 15 residues. The germline CDR1 and CDR2 sequences are ENHRY and SYGVKD. V gave up 0 bases and J gave up 4 bases, with 9 bases separating them. The DNA of the CDR3 is TGTGCCATCAGTGAGTCGATCGGCAGCACCGGGGAGCTGTTTTTT. It codes for CAISESIGSTGELFF.

The V call is TRBV29-1, the J call TRBJ1-2, with D hard to call. V shed 3 bases and J shed 7 bases, with 15 bases lying between them. The CDR3 contains 13 residues. Germline loops: CDR1 SQVTM, CDR2 ANQGSEA. The CDR3 coding sequence is TGCAGCGTTGACCCCGGAAGATCTCGTGGCTACACCTTC. Translation gives CSVDPGRSRGYTF.

Only one count was recorded for this clone. The genes are TRBV6-5 and TRBJ1-2; D gene unclear. The V end lost 2 bases, the J end lost 1 base, and 5 bases lay between the germline ends. The CDR3 covers 13 residues. CDR1 MNHEY and CDR2 SVGAGI come from the germline V gene. The DNA for the CDR3 is TGTGCCAGCAGTTACGAGGTTAACTATGGCTACACCTTC. It specifies CASSYEVNYGYTF.

This clone occurred once. This chain uses TRBV5-1 with TRBJ2-1; 14 bases line up with TRBD2. This CDR3 region has 17 residues. Per germline, CDR1 SGHRS and CDR2 YFSETQ. J lost 4 bases, V lost 3 bases, and 6 bases had no gene match. DNA of the CDR3: TGCGCCAGCAGCTCATCCGGGACTAGCGGGAGATACAATGAGCAGTTCTTC. Translating it yields CASSSSGTSGRYNEQFF. The full variable domain, rest sourced from reference TRBV5-1 and TRBJ2-1, is KAGVTQTPRYLIKTRGQQVTLSCSPISGHRSVSWYQQTPGQGLQFLFEYFSETQRNKGNFPGRFSGRQFSNSRSEMNVSTLELGDSALYLCASSSSGTSGRYNEQFFGPGTRLTVL.

The chain carries TRBV7-3 and TRBJ2-2; the match to TRBD1 covers 7 bases. The CDR3 runs to 16 residues. Germline V gene data show CDR1 as SGHTA and CDR2 as FQGTGA. The trim removed 5 bases at V and 6 bases at J, leaving 12 bases unmatched. CDR3 region: CASSTYGTAAAGELFF. The CDR3 nucleotides are TGTGCCAGCAGCACCTACGGGACAGCGGCTGCCGGGGAGCTGTTTTTT. Variable domain in full (rest from reference TRBV7-3 and TRBJ2-2): GAGVSQTPSNKVTEKGKYVELRCDPISGHTALYWYRQSLGQGPEFLIYFQGTGAADDSGLPNDRFFAVRPEGSVSTLKIQRTERGDSAVYLCASSTYGTAAAGELFFGEGSRLTVL.

V usage is TRBV9 and J usage is TRBJ2-7; 10 nucleotides line up with TRBD2. The germline V gene has CDR1 SGDLS and CDR2 YYNGEE. J lost 0 bases, V lost 0 bases, and 3 bases had no gene match. The CDR3 totals 16 residues. CDR3 bases: TGTGCCAGCAGCGTAGCGGCTAGCGGGAGCTCCTACGAGCAGTACTTC. As protein: CASSVAASGSSYEQYF.

This chain uses TRBV7-8 with TRBJ2-5, with a possible D match to TRBD2 (5 bases). Germline CDR1 reads SGHVS; CDR2 reads FQNEAQ. With 4 bases removed from V and 5 bases from J, the gap between germline ends came to 11 bases. The CDR3 is 13 residues long. The CDR3 sequence is CASSYAGRETQYF. DNA for the CDR3: TGTGCCAGCAGCTACGCGGGTAGGGAGACCCAGTACTTC.

This chain links TRBV6-6 with TRBJ1-5; no firm D call. The CDR3 sequence is 14 residues long. From germline, CDR1 is MNHNY and CDR2 SVGAGI (reference sequence). V lost 3 bases and J 0 bases, leaving 6 bases between the germline ends. The CDR3 spells CASSYAGSNQPQHF. The CDR3 region has the DNA TGTGCCAGCAGTTATGCGGGTAGCAATCAGCCCCAGCATTTT.

The chain is built from TRBV7-9 and TRBJ2-7; 8 bases are a match to TRBD1. The CDR3 spans 14 residues. Germline CDR1 reads SEHNR; CDR2 reads FQNEAQ (reference sequence). Trimming cost V 5 bases and J 6 bases; bases outside gene matches: 9. Written as DNA, the CDR3 is TGTGCCAGCAGCCCGGGACAGGTCCCCAGCGAGCAGTACTTC. Amino acid sequence: CASSPGQVPSEQYF.

This chain uses TRBV7-3 with TRBJ1-1, with D tentatively TRBD1 (5 bases). Germline V gene lookup returns CDR1 SGHTA and CDR2 FQGTGA. V dropped 6 bases and J dropped 5 bases, with 7 bases sitting between them. The CDR3 covers 11 residues. The CDR3 loop is CASRGTTEAFF. CDR3 nucleotides: TGTGCCAGCAGAGGGACTACTGAAGCTTTCTTT. Based on the CDR3 plus reference TRBV7-3 and TRBJ1-1, the full variable domain is GAGVSQTPSNKVTEKGKYVELRCDPISGHTALYWYRQSLGQGPEFLIYFQGTGAADDSGLPNDRFFAVRPEGSVSTLKIQRTERGDSAVYLCASRGTTEAFFGQGTRLTVV.

In this sample, this clone turned up once. This chain joins TRBV25-1 and TRBJ2-7; D is possibly TRBD1 (5 bases). Looked up from germline, CDR1 is MGHDK and CDR2 is SYGVNS. CDR3 length equals 13 residues. Trimming shortened V by 4 bases and J by 3 bases, and 10 bases separated the two germline ends. CDR3 in DNA: TGTGCCAGCAGTGGAACAGGCGTCTACGAGCAGTACTTC. It codes for CASSGTGVYEQYF.

The rearrangement uses TRBV7-9 and TRBJ1-1; no firm D call. The CDR3 extends over 14 amino acids. Germline CDR1 and CDR2: SEHNR and FQNEAQ (reference sequence). V shed 1 base and J shed 0 bases, with 6 bases lying between them. CDR3 loop: CASSLGRMNTEAFF. The CDR3 DNA reads TGTGCCAGCAGCTTAGGACGAATGAACACTGAAGCTTTCTTT.

The V call is TRBV28, the J call TRBJ1-2; D might be TRBD1 (6 bases). CDR3 length: 12 residues. CDR1 is MDHEN and CDR2 is SYDVKM in the germline V gene. Trimming took 5 bases from V and 6 from J, leaving 10 bases between them. The CDR3 nucleotides are TGTGCCAGCAGTAACAGGGTTAATGGCTACACCTTC. Its protein product is CASSNRVNGYTF.

This sequence joins TRBV29-1 and TRBJ1-2; 8 bases line up with TRBD1. The V and J ends lost 6 bases and 1 base, in that order; junction bases with no gene match: 4. Germline V lookup: CDR1 SQVTM, CDR2 ANQGSEA. The CDR3 sequence is 13 residues long. The CDR3 spells CSVRDRLNYGYTF. The DNA for the CDR3 is TGCAGCGTGAGGGACAGGCTTAACTATGGCTACACCTTC.

This clone was observed a single time. The chain is built from TRBV28 and TRBJ1-2, with 8 bases fitting TRBD1. Germline values: CDR1 MDHEN, CDR2 SYDVKM. The CDR3 covers 14 residues. The junction had 2 bases not matched to a gene; V was cut back by 5 bases and J by 0 bases. The CDR3 here is CASSPTGANYGYTF. CDR3 nucleotide sequence: TGTGCCAGCAGTCCGACAGGGGCTAACTATGGCTACACCTTC.

J is TRBJ1-1 and V is TRBV28, with D uncertain. In germline, CDR1 is MDHEN, CDR2 SYDVKM. This CDR3 is built from 13 residues. V was cut by 2 bases and J by 0 bases, with 4 bases left in between. The CDR3 reads CASSLGMNTEAFF. In nucleotides, the CDR3 is TGTGCCAGCAGTTTAGGCATGAACACTGAAGCTTTCTTT.

The chain is built from TRBV10-3 and TRBJ2-3; D gene uncertain. The CDR3 covers 11 residues. CDR1 and CDR2 from the germline V gene are ENHRY and SYGVKD. Between the trimmed V and J ends, which lost 3 bases and 5 bases, there was a span of 3 bases. CDR3 protein: CAISDRDTQYF. Written as DNA, the CDR3 is TGTGCCATCAGTGATCGAGATACGCAGTATTTT.

This clone has only one observation. The V gene is TRBV11-2, the J gene TRBJ2-1; 10 bases fit TRBD2. Germline loops: CDR1 SGHAT, CDR2 FQNNGV. CDR3 length: 17 residues. The trim removed 5 bases at V and 2 bases at J, leaving 9 bases unmatched. The CDR3 DNA reads TGTGCCAGCAGCCTTAGCGGGAGGCCCTTAACCTACAATGAGCAGTTCTTC. It is translated as CASSLSGRPLTYNEQFF.

This clone was picked up one time. CDR3 region: CASSLAPGTELFF. The DNA of the CDR3 is TGTGCCAGCAGCTTAGCACCCGGGACAGAGCTGTTTTTT. The chain employs TRBV7-9 and TRBJ1-4, with 7 bases fitting TRBD1. Germline V gene data show CDR1 as SEHNR and CDR2 as FQNEAQ (reference sequence). V trimming: 0 bases; J trimming: 14 bases; junction bases outside the gene matches: 6. CDR3 length: 13 residues.

Only a few counts were recorded for this clone. The chain recombines TRBV9 with TRBJ1-2; D uncertain. This CDR3 spans 10 amino acids. V dropped 3 bases and J dropped 8 bases, with 5 bases sitting between them. Germline loops: CDR1 SGDLS, CDR2 YYNGEE. As DNA, the CDR3 is TGTGCCAGCAGCGGAGGCGGCTACACCTTC. Its protein product is CASSGGGYTF.

The gene calls are TRBV14 and TRBJ2-5, with D hard to call. The CDR3 is 13 amino acids. Germline values: CDR1 SGHDN, CDR2 FVKESK. V was shortened by 2 bases and J by 5 bases, with 9 bases between the two germline ends. In DNA form, the CDR3 reads TGTGCCAGCAGCCAAAGGCTAACGGAGACCCAGTACTTC. Translated, it gives CASSQRLTETQYF.

The chain carries TRBV28 and TRBJ2-1; 9 nucleotides agree with TRBD2. The ends lost 5 bases at V and 5 bases at J; junction bases unmatched: 7. The germline V gene has CDR1 MDHEN and CDR2 SYDVKM. There are 15 residues in the CDR3. CDR3 region: CASSRASSGNNEQFF. In DNA form, the CDR3 reads TGTGCCAGCAGTAGGGCGTCTAGCGGGAACAATGAGCAGTTCTTC.

The chain carries TRBV10-3 and TRBJ1-1; perhaps TRBD1 as D (6 bases). The CDR3 has 16 residues. Trimming removed 6 bases from V and 4 bases from J, with 21 bases in between. The V gene's germline CDR1 is ENHRY and CDR2 SYGVKD. CDR3 in DNA: TGTGCCATCAGCCCCCGCGAAGGGGGTGGGTCCACTGAAGCTTTCTTT. This encodes CAISPREGGGSTEAFF.

The genes are TRBV7-9 and TRBJ2-1, with 11 bases matching TRBD2. Germline CDR1 SEHNR, CDR2 FQNEAQ (reference sequence). V lost 0 bases to trimming and J lost 2 bases; unmatched junction nucleotides: 9. The CDR3 consists of 19 residues. The CDR3 here is CASSLAGGTSGRTYNEQFF. The CDR3 coding sequence is TGTGCCAGCAGCTTAGCGGGGGGTACTAGCGGGAGAACCTACAATGAGCAGTTCTTC.

The chain has TRBV18 and TRBJ2-7; 7 positions match TRBD1. Germline V CDR1 and CDR2: KGHSH, LQKENI. J gave up 2 bases and V 2 bases, and 9 bases lay outside the gene matches. CDR3 size: 16 residues. The CDR3 loop reads CASSPYFTGEPYEQYF. The CDR3 DNA sequence: TGTGCCAGCTCACCATATTTCACAGGGGAACCCTACGAGCAGTACTTC.